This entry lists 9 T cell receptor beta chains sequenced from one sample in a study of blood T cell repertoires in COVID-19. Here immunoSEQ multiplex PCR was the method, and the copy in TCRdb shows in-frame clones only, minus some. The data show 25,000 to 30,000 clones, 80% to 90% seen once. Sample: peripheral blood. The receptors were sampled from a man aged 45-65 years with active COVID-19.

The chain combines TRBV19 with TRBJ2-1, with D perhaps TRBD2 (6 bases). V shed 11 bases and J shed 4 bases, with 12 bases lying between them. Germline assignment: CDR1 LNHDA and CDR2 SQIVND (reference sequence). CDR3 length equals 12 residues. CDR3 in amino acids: CAPLAGYNEQFF. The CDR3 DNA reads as TGTGCCCCACTGGCGGGGTACAATGAGCAGTTCTTC.

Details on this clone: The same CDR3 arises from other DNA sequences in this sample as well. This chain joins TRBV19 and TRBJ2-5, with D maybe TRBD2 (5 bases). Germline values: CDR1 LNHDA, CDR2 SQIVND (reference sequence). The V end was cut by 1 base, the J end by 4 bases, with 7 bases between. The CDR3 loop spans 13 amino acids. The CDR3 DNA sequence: TGTGCCAGTAGTATAGCCGGAGGAGAGACCCAGTACTTC. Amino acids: CASSIAGGETQYF.

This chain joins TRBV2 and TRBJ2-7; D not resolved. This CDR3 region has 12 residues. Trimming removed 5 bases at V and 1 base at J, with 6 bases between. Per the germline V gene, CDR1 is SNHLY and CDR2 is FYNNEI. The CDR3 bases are TGTGCCAGCAGTCCCCGGTCCTACGAGCAGTACGTC. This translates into CASSPRSYEQYV.

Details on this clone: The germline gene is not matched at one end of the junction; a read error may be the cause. The CDR3 DNA reads as TGTGCTAGCAGCTTAGTCCTAGCAGACGAGCAGTACTTC. This gives the protein CASSLVLADEQYF. The J gene is TRBJ2-7, the V gene TRBV7-7; maybe TRBD2 (5 bases). The germline V gene has CDR1 SSHAT and CDR2 FNYEAQ (reference sequence). This CDR3 comprises 13 residues.

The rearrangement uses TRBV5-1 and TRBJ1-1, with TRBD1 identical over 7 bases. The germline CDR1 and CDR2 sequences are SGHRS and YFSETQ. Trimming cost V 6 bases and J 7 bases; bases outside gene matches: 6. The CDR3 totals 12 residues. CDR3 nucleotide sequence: TGCGCCAGCACCCTCCGGGACAGTGAAGCTTTCTTT. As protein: CASTLRDSEAFF.

The CDR3 reads CASSLGRTETQYF. The CDR3 nucleotides are TGTGCCAGCAGCTTAGGGAGGACGGAGACCCAGTACTTC. This chain joins TRBV9 and TRBJ2-5; a possible D gene is TRBD2 (6 bases). In germline, CDR1 is SGDLS, CDR2 YYNGEE. Deletions cut 4 bases from V and 5 bases from J, with 12 bases between. The CDR3 contains 13 residues. The whole variable domain, remainder taken from reference TRBV9 and TRBJ2-5, is DSGVTQTPKHLITATGQRVTLRCSPRSGDLSVYWYQQSLDQGLQFLIQYYNGEERAKGNILERFSAQQFPDLHSELNLSSLELGDSALYFCASSLGRTETQYFGPGTRLLVL.

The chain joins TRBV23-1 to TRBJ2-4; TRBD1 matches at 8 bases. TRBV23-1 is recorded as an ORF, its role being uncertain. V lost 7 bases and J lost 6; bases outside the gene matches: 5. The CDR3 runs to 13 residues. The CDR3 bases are TGCGCCAGCATTAACGACAGGGGAAACATTCAGTACTTC. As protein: CASINDRGNIQYF.

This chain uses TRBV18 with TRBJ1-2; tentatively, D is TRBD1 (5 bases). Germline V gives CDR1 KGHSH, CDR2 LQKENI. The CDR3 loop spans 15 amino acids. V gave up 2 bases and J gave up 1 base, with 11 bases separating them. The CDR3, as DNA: TGTGCCAGCTCACCAATGGGGCAGCTTAACTATGGCTACACCTTC. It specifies CASSPMGQLNYGYTF.

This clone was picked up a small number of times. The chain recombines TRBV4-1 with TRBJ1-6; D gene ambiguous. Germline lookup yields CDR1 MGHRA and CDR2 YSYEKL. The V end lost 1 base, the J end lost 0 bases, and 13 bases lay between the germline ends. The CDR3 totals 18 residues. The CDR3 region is CASSQGPLRSSYNSPLHF. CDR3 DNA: TGCGCCAGCAGCCAAGGGCCATTAAGGAGCTCCTATAATTCACCCCTCCACTTT.